A selection of T cell receptor beta chains follows, all from one sample in a study of tumor and adjacent non-tumor tissue in lung cancer. MiXCR, applied by TCRdb to the multiplex PCR reads, yields one record per CDR3 protein. The sample holds 120,000 to 150,000 distinct CDR3 sequences, around 65% seen once. Sequences were obtained from lung tumor tissue. The receptors shown here come from a man in his 60s with small cell lung cancer. Both conserved end residues are part of each CDR3. The D gene is left open where the match is weak. A clone size is listed for some rows: how often the clone was seen (once, few, many), or a class if it is expanded.

d_gene,abundance,v_gene,j_gene,CDR3nt,CDR3aa
.,.,TRBV11-2,TRBJ2-3,TGCGCCAGCAGCTTACCTTACAGGATCACAGATACGCAGTATTTT,CASSLPYRITDTQYF
.,.,TRBV20-1,TRBJ1-4,TGCAGTGCTAGAGCTGGGACGGTGGCAACTAATGAAGAACTGTTTTTT,CSARAGTVATNEELFF
.,.,TRBV11-3,TRBJ2-3,TGTGCCAGCAGTTTTAACCAAAACACAGATATGCAGTATTTT,CASSFNQNTDMQYF
TRBD2,.,TRBV11-1,TRBJ2-7,TGTGCCAGCAGCTTAGCGGCCCTCCGGGAGGGAAAGCAGTACTTC,CASSLAALREGKQYF
TRBD1,many,TRBV6-5,TRBJ1-5,TGTGCCAGCAGCCGATTGACAGGGGGTGATCAGCCCCAGCATTTT,CASSRLTGGDQPQHF
TRBD2,once,TRBV20-1,TRBJ2-7,TGCAGTGCAGTTAGCGGGAGTAAGGGCTACGAGCAGTACTTC,CSAVSGSKGYEQYF
.,few,TRBV30,TRBJ1-2,TGTGCCTGGAGTTTCCGGACCGAGGGGTATGGCTACACCTTC,CAWSFRTEGYGYTF
.,few,TRBV11-2,TRBJ2-1,TGTGCCAGTGGCTTAGGACAGAACAATGAGCAGTTCTTC,CASGLGQNNEQFF
TRBD2,.,TRBV6-5,TRBJ2-3,TGTGCCAGCACAGACAGACTAGCGGTGGGAGGGGATACGCAGTATTTC,CASTDRLAVGGDTQYF
TRBD1,.,TRBV20-1,TRBJ1-1,TGCAGTGCCCTTGGGGACAGGGGCCCCAACACTGAAGCTCTCTTT,CSALGDRGPNTEALF
.,.,TRBV5-1,TRBJ2-1,TGCGCCAGCAGCCAAGGGAACTCCTACAATGAGCATTTCTTC,CASSQGNSYNEHFF
TRBD1,many,TRBV10-2,TRBJ2-7,TGCGCCAGCAATGACAGGGGGGGAAGCAACTACGAGCAGTACTTC,CASNDRGGSNYEQYF
.,.,TRBV18,TRBJ2-5,TGTGCCAGCTCACCGACTACAGGAGACTTCTTGGAGACCCAGTACTTC,CASSPTTGDFLETQYF
.,few,TRBV6-6,TRBJ2-7,TGTGCCAGCAGTTACGGTAGCCGTACCGGGGGTTCCTACGAGCAGTACTTC,CASSYGSRTGGSYEQYF
TRBD1,few,TRBV7-8,TRBJ2-6,TGTGCCAGCGGAGGACAGGCAGCCACCTCTGGGGCCAACGTCCTGACTTTC,CASGGQAATSGANVLTF
.,medium-sized,TRBV29-1,TRBJ2-1,TGCAGCGTGTACGAGGGGGTCAATGAGCAGTTCTTC,CSVYEGVNEQFF
.,.,TRBV10-2,TRBJ1-1,TGTGCCACCTCCTTGGGGGGGAACACTCAAGCTTTCTTT,CATSLGGNTQAFF
.,.,TRBV11-2,TRBJ2-3,TGTGCCAGCATCTTAGGGGGGGTAGGCACAGATACGCACTATTTT,CASILGGVGTDTHYF
.,.,TRBV29-1,TRBJ1-5,TGCAGCGTTGGCGACACTTATCAGCCAGAGCATTTT,CSVGDTYQPEHF
.,.,TRBV11-3,TRBJ1-1,TGTGCCTGCAGCCTGGACGGAGTCGAAGCTTTCTTT,CACSLDGVEAFF
TRBD1,.,TRBV20-1,TRBJ2-5,TGCAGTGCTAGAGATCTCGGACAGGGAATGAAGACCCAGTACTTC,CSARDLGQGMKTQYF
TRBD1,.,TRBV28,TRBJ2-5,TGTGCCAGCAGCCCCAGGGGACAGGCCTATGACTTC,CASSPRGQAYDF
TRBD2,.,TRBV12-3/TRBV12-4,TRBJ2-5,TGTGCCAGCACTTCCGGGACTAGCGGGACCTATAGCGAAGAGACCCGGTACTTC,CASTSGTSGTYSEETRYF
.,once,TRBV24-1,TRBJ2-7,TGTGCCACCAGTGACCCGGGGCTCTACGGGCAGTACTTC,CATSDPGLYGQYF
.,.,TRBV6-1,TRBJ2-6,TGTGCCAGCAGTGCCCTTGGGGGTACTGGGGCCAACGTCATGACTTTC,CASSALGGTGANVMTF
TRBD1,once,TRBV12-3/TRBV12-4,TRBJ2-1,TGTGCCCGCAGCAAAACAGGGGGCTCACGTGTTGAGCAGTTCTTC,CARSKTGGSRVEQFF
TRBD2,.,TRBV4-2,TRBJ2-3,TGTGCCAGCAGCCAACATCTAGCGGGAGGCCTAGCATATACGCAGTATTTT,CASSQHLAGGLAYTQYF
.,many,TRBV28,TRBJ2-4,TGTGCCAGCAGCCCCGGGGGGCCCAAAAACATTCAGTACTTC,CASSPGGPKNIQYF
TRBD2,.,TRBV12-3/TRBV12-4,TRBJ2-4,TGTGCCAGCAGTTTTCTTACTAGCGGCGACCACAAAAACATTCAGTACTTC,CASSFLTSGDHKNIQYF
.,.,TRBV7-3,TRBJ1-1,TGTGCCAGCAGCTACCATGGAGGGGGTGAAGCTTTCTTT,CASSYHGGGEAFF
TRBD2,.,TRBV12-3/TRBV12-4,TRBJ2-3,TGTACCAGCAGTTTTGCGGGAGGGCCAGATACGCAGTATTTT,CTSSFAGGPDTQYF
.,.,TRBV6-5,TRBJ2-2,TGTGCCAGCAGTTACACGTACAGTACCGGGGAGCTGTTTTTT,CASSYTYSTGELFF
.,once,TRBV11-2,TRBJ2-3,TGTGCCAGCGGCTTAAGTCCGGACACAGATACGCAATATTTT,CASGLSPDTDTQYF
.,.,TRBV5-1,TRBJ2-7,TGTGCCAACAGCTTGGAGGTCGGACCCCCCTACGAGCAGTACTTC,CANSLEVGPPYEQYF
TRBD1,.,TRBV6-6,TRBJ1-5,TGTACCAGCAGACTTGGACAGGGTGGGTGGCAGCCCCAGCATTTT,CTSRLGQGGWQPQHF
.,.,TRBV6-5,TRBJ1-4,TGTGCCAGCAGTTACATGATTACAAGTGCAACTAATGAAAAACTGTTTTTT,CASSYMITSATNEKLFF
.,.,TRBV6-5,TRBJ1-1,TGTGCCACCACCCATATTAGGACATCCGAGTTCTTCTTT,CATTHIRTSEFFF
.,.,TRBV28,TRBJ1-2,TGTGCCAGCAGCCCGACCGAGGGGGGCTACACCTTC,CASSPTEGGYTF
.,once,TRBV20-1,TRBJ2-5,TGCAATGCTAGTACTAGTGGTGGGGAGACCCAGTACTTC,CNASTSGGETQYF
TRBD2,few,TRBV5-1,TRBJ2-3,TGCGCCAGCAGCTTGGGGCCCCTAGCGGGATCAGATACGCAGTATTTT,CASSLGPLAGSDTQYF